The next 22 T cell receptor beta chains were all read from a single sample in a study of cytotoxic CD8 clonotypes in ibrutinib-treated CLL. Sequenced by immunoSEQ multiplex PCR; TCRdb stores in-frame clones only, minus some. The sample lists tens of thousands of clones; around 73% were seen once. The source was PBMCs, collected after 12 months of ibrutinib treatment. The source of these receptors is a human donor with chronic lymphocytic leukemia.

This chain joins TRBV7-9 and TRBJ1-2; 7 bases align to TRBD1. J gave up 2 bases and V 1 base, and 4 bases lay outside the gene matches. Germline V gives CDR1 SEHNR, CDR2 FQNEAQ (reference sequence). The CDR3 loop spans 15 amino acids. CDR3 DNA: TGTGCCAGCAGCTTAGTGACAGGGCCCAACTATGGCTACACCTTC. Translated, it gives CASSLVTGPNYGYTF. The full variable domain, completed using reference TRBV7-9 and TRBJ1-2, is DTGVSQNPRHKITKRGQNVTFRCDPISEHNRLYWYRQTLGQGPEFLTYFQNEAQLEKSRLLSDRFSAERPKGSFSTLEIQRTEQGDSAMYLCASSLVTGPNYGYTFGSGTRLTVV.

This rearrangement joins TRBV27 to TRBJ2-1; TRBD1 matches at 7 bases. Germline CDR1 reads MNHEY; CDR2 reads SMNVEV (reference sequence). V lost 5 bases, J lost 2 bases, and 6 bases stayed unmatched. CDR3 length equals 15 residues. In nucleotides, the CDR3 is TGTGCCAGCAGTACTACAGGGGTCCCCTACAATGAGCAGTTCTTC. This encodes CASSTTGVPYNEQFF.

This clone came up a few times. V and J are TRBV6-5 and TRBJ1-1; D is undetermined. Germline assignment: CDR1 MNHEY and CDR2 SVGAGI. This CDR3 has 14 amino acids. Trimming stripped 4 bases from V and 0 bases from J, with 9 bases between. Here the CDR3 DNA reads TGTGCCAGCAGTTTCGGACGGGTGAACACTGAAGCTTTCTTT. This sequence encodes CASSFGRVNTEAFF.

The V call is TRBV11-2, the J call TRBJ2-1, with D possibly being TRBD2 (5 bases). CDR1 is SGHAT, CDR2 FQNNGV, per germline. The V end lost 7 bases, the J end lost 5 bases, and 15 bases lay between the germline ends. The CDR3 runs 14 residues. In nucleotides, the CDR3 is TGTGCCAGCACCCCTAATACCGGGGACAATGAGCAGTTCTTC. Its translation is CASTPNTGDNEQFF.

In its sample, this clone was seen a few times. The rearrangement links TRBV2 to TRBJ2-7; a weak D match, TRBD1 (5 bases). Germline V gives CDR1 SNHLY, CDR2 FYNNEI. The ends were cut back, 4 bases at V and 6 bases at J, with 10 bases in the middle. This CDR3 contains 12 residues. The CDR3 spells CASSGSGREQYF. The CDR3 nucleotides are TGTGCCAGCAGTGGATCAGGGCGCGAGCAGTACTTC.

This clone has a single count. The gene calls are TRBV7-9 and TRBJ2-1; D possibly matches TRBD1 or TRBD2 (6 bases each). Germline values: CDR1 SEHNR, CDR2 FQNEAQ (reference sequence). The CDR3 is made up of 16 amino acids. Between the trimmed V and J ends, which lost 1 base and 6 bases, there was a span of 16 bases. The CDR3 sequence is CASSLVPGAGGNEQFF. In nucleotides, the CDR3 is TGTGCCAGCAGCTTAGTTCCAGGGGCCGGGGGCAATGAGCAGTTCTTC.

The chain uses TRBV6-5 and TRBJ1-5; TRBD1 is a possible D gene (6 bases). Trimming pared 6 bases from V and 1 base from J, leaving 13 bases between. CDR1 and CDR2 (germline): MNHEY, SVGAGI. CDR3 length: 15 residues. The CDR3 is CASSWRGGSNQPQHF. DNA for the CDR3: TGTGCCAGCAGCTGGCGGGGGGGCAGCAATCAGCCCCAGCATTTT.

The CDR3 here is CSATEVHEQYF. In nucleotides, the CDR3 is TGCAGTGCGACAGAGGTCCACGAGCAGTACTTC. V gene TRBV20-1 combines with J gene TRBJ2-7, with a weak D call TRBD1 (5 bases). V was cut by 6 bases and J by 5 bases, with 11 bases left in between. The CDR3 extends over 11 amino acids. The V gene's germline CDR1 is DFQATT and CDR2 SNEGSKA (reference sequence).

V gene TRBV11-2 combines with J gene TRBJ1-4, with 8 bases that match TRBD1. CDR3 length equals 17 residues. Germline CDR1 SGHAT, CDR2 FQNNGV. V lost 5 bases, J lost 5 bases, and 13 bases stayed unmatched. DNA of the CDR3: TGTGCCAGCAGCGCTCGGACAGGGCGGGAGACCAATGAAAAACTGTTTTTT. Its translation: CASSARTGRETNEKLFF.

This clone was recorded a few times. The rearrangement joins TRBV6-1 to TRBJ2-1; D is possibly TRBD2 (7 bases). The V and J ends lost 3 bases and 8 bases respectively, with 14 bases between them. The germline V gene has CDR1 MNHNS and CDR2 SASEGT. The CDR3 has 14 amino acids. The DNA for the CDR3 is TGTGCCAGCAGTGAGGGGGGGCTTCTCTATGAGCAGTTCTTC. This sequence encodes CASSEGGLLYEQFF.

The CDR3 is CASSERESSYNEQFF. In DNA form, the CDR3 reads TGTGCCAGCAGCGAAAGGGAAAGCTCCTACAATGAGCAGTTCTTC. The chain combines TRBV4-2 with TRBJ2-1; no reliable D call. The V end lost 5 bases, the J end lost 0 bases, and 11 bases lay between the germline ends. This CDR3 comprises 15 residues. Germline CDR1 and CDR2: LGHNA and YNFKEQ.

This clone was detected only a few times. For the CDR3, the DNA is TGTGCCAGCAGCTCGCAGGGGGACACTGAAGCTTTCTTT. Its protein is CASSSQGDTEAFF. V gene TRBV7-6 combines with J gene TRBJ1-1; the match to TRBD1 covers 7 bases. The germline V gene encodes CDR1 SGHVS and CDR2 FNYEAQ. Unmatched junction bases numbered 2, after V lost 4 bases and J lost 3 bases. The CDR3 has 13 amino acids.

This clone was counted between two and nine times. This chain links TRBV19 with TRBJ1-3, with no clear D. The germline V gene has CDR1 LNHDA and CDR2 SQIVND (reference sequence). V gave up 4 bases and J gave up 2 bases, with 3 bases separating them. The CDR3 runs to 12 residues. The chain's CDR3 is CASSTAGNTIYF. The CDR3 DNA is TGTGCCAGTAGTACGGCTGGAAACACCATATATTTT.

By sample share, this clone is large (0.1 to 1%). As DNA, the CDR3 is TGTGCCAGCAGTTTAGGCCCAGGAAAGTATGGCTACACCTTC. Amino acid sequence: CASSLGPGKYGYTF. This chain links TRBV27 with TRBJ1-2; D remains ambiguous. Between the trimmed V and J ends, which lost 2 bases and 5 bases, there was a span of 12 bases. The CDR3 runs to 14 residues. Looked up from germline, CDR1 is MNHEY and CDR2 is SMNVEV (reference sequence).

This clone occurred once. V is TRBV5-8 and J is TRBJ2-5, with TRBD1 as a possible D gene (6 bases). V lost 1 base to trimming and J lost 8 bases, with 18 bases between them. CDR3 length: 15 amino acids. Germline assignment: CDR1 SGHTS and CDR2 YDEGEE. The CDR3 region is CASSLTGTVPYTQYF. The CDR3 nucleotides read TGTGCCAGCAGCTTGACAGGGACCGTCCCGTATACCCAGTACTTC.

The sample holds a few counts of this clone. The rearrangement links TRBV6-6 to TRBJ1-4, with D hard to call. The V gene's germline CDR1 is MNHNY and CDR2 SVGAGI (reference sequence). This CDR3 spans 12 amino acids. V lost 6 bases and J 7 bases, leaving 9 bases between the germline ends. The CDR3 is CASRNEGEKLFF. The CDR3, as DNA: TGTGCCAGCAGAAATGAGGGTGAAAAACTGTTTTTT.

The chain is built from TRBV6-5 and TRBJ2-2; TRBD2 is a possible D gene (5 bases). Trimming shortened V by 7 bases and J by 8 bases, and 8 bases separated the two germline ends. This CDR3 region has 11 residues. Germline V gives CDR1 MNHEY, CDR2 SVGAGI. Here the CDR3 reads CASKPGGELFF. CDR3 nucleotide sequence: TGTGCCAGCAAGCCGGGGGGGGAGCTGTTTTTT.

The rearrangement uses TRBV6-1 and TRBJ1-2, with D uncertain. The CDR3 sequence is 14 residues long. Looked up from germline, CDR1 is MNHNS and CDR2 is SASEGT. V dropped 2 bases and J dropped 3 bases, with 10 bases sitting between them. CDR3 nucleotides: TGTGCCAGCAGTGAAAACCGGGGTCACTATGGCTACACCTTC. Translation gives CASSENRGHYGYTF.

The chain employs TRBV6-5 and TRBJ2-6; D gene uncertain. Trimming shortened V by 1 base and J by 1 base, and 5 bases separated the two germline ends. The CDR3 consists of 15 residues. CDR1 and CDR2 from the germline V gene are MNHEY and SVGAGI. This CDR3 reads CASSYYGSGANVLTF. CDR3 in DNA: TGTGCCAGCAGTTACTATGGGTCTGGGGCCAACGTCCTGACTTTC.

This clone was recorded a few times. The J gene is TRBJ1-2, the V gene TRBV5-1; D gene ambiguous. Germline-derived CDR1 and CDR2 are SGHRS and YFSETQ. V lost 1 base, J lost 4 bases, and 8 bases lay in between. The CDR3 has 13 amino acids. CDR3 residues: CASSLWVAYGYTF. The CDR3 DNA is TGCGCCAGCAGCTTGTGGGTTGCCTATGGCTACACCTTC.

The rearrangement joins TRBV4-1 to TRBJ1-1, with D tentatively TRBD1 (6 bases). This CDR3 is 14 amino acids long. Germline lookup yields CDR1 MGHRA and CDR2 YSYEKL. V lost 0 bases, J lost 7 bases, and 12 bases lay in between. The CDR3 nucleotides read TGCGCCAGCAGCCAAGATCAGGGGTTCGGTGAAGCTTTCTTT. Encoded protein: CASSQDQGFGEAFF.

The V call is TRBV6-6, the J call TRBJ1-5, with a tentative D call TRBD1 (6 bases). Trimming removed 5 bases from V and 0 bases from J, with 11 bases in between. CDR3 length: 15 residues. Germline CDR1 and CDR2: MNHNY and SVGAGI (reference sequence). The DNA for the CDR3 is TGTGCCAGCAGTCTCCGACAGGATAGCAATCAGCCCCAGCATTTT. Translated: CASSLRQDSNQPQHF.